This T cell receptor (beta chain) was identified during a study of identical twins. Germline values: CDR1 MNHEY, CDR2 SVGAGI. J gave up 3 bases and V 4 bases, and 10 bases lay outside the gene matches. This CDR3 spans 16 amino acids. A universal primer site was incorporated via template switching, and the cDNA contained unique molecular identifiers. TCRdb re-derived calls from the 5' RACE reads in MiXCR, one entry per CDR3 protein. The sample holds under 300,000 distinct CDR3 sequences, 10% to 15% seen once. The sample was also linked to a second study, of yellow fever vaccine responses in identical twins.

The sequenced sample was memory (CD45RO+) T cells sorted from blood. This chain links TRBV6-5 with TRBJ2-7; 9 bases are shared with TRBD1. This sequence originates from a woman between 18 and 29 years old in good health. As DNA, the CDR3 is TGTGCCAGCAGTTGGGACAGGGACCGAAGGGACTACGAGCAGTACTTC. This codes for CASSWDRDRRDYEQYF.